The present TCR beta chain was sequenced within a study of radiation and T cells in renal cell carcinoma (dated by TCRdb to the early 2020s). Context from the whole study: Samples came from a clinical trial, in which primary renal cell carcinomas received 15 Gy stereotactic body radiation therapy followed by nephrectomy 4 weeks later. Across all 53 samples, several million unique CDR3 nucleotide sequences encoding about 2.7 million unique CDR3 amino acid sequences were identified. A total of around 50 samples underwent TCR beta sequencing, made up of some 26 tumors and around 27 peripheral blood samples. Points the paper makes about the study in general: With a single-armed trial design, the study had no way to address how radiation dose or scheduling affects the TCR repertoire. Because pretreatment tumor biopsies were not available, the baseline intratumoral presence of clonotypes could not be determined. Blood repertoire dynamics were not followed beyond 4 weeks after treatment. Top tumor clonotypes rose in blood from baseline to 2 weeks post-radiation, then contracted by 4 weeks, suggesting transient expansion of tumor-resident clones.

About this clone: Its antigen is unknown. Base qualities were left out, and no much larger clone turns up one base away.

What the time point label conveys for this sample: blood 2 weeks post-SBRT. The treatment or condition label, read with the paper, signifies: 15 Gy SBRT to primary tumor, nephrectomy 4 weeks later. To follow tumor-enriched clonotypes, peripheral blood was collected serially from radiation-treated patients at baseline and again at 2 weeks and 4 weeks after SBRT. All patients had renal cell carcinoma with clear cell pathology. Genomic DNA for TCR sequencing was prepared using the QIAamp DNA Blood Mini Kit (Qiagen). The analyses included just those samples that passed every quality control check. V is shortened by 2 bases, J by 0 bases, and the region joining them spans 7 bases. The CDR3 goes from the cysteine to the phenylalanine over 14 residues. Solely the CDR3 DNA is kept, with 42 bases framed from the first base. Per the germline V gene (reference sequence), PRHDT is the CDR1 and FYEKMQ is the CDR2.

The immunoSEQ kit was used, according to the manufacturer's recommendations, to generate TCR beta libraries from genomic DNA. To prepare the libraries, a first multiplex PCR with proprietary primers was run, followed by a second PCR that added unique barcodes, and a bead cleanup was done after each round. A positive control reaction and a negative control reaction, both provided in the kit, were run with every batch of samples. The final libraries underwent checking on an Agilent 4200 TapeStation D1000 ScreenTape, volumetric pooling, and quantification by qPCR. Sequencing ran on an Illumina NextSeq500 with a MidOutput 150-cycle cartridge, using 156 Read1 and 15 Index1 cycles with kit custom primers. The pooled library was loaded at roughly 0.93 pM, with an approximately 21% PhiX control spiked in. Turning to the authors' computational methods: Vendor-processed data were analyzed in R, with a clonotype defined as all T cells sharing the same CDR3 nucleotide sequence. In the clone abundance analyses, frequencies in each sample were normalized to that sample's 10,000 most abundant clones. Public T cell clones, which averaged fewer than five per sample, were excluded before analysis. Tumor-enriched clonotypes and baseline blood-enriched clonotypes were defined as those with an abundance difference of at least 32-fold between compartments. A beta-binomial differential abundance model was used to identify clonotypes that were expanded or contracted between blood time points. Similarity between tumor and blood repertoires was quantified using the Baroni-Urbani and Buser coefficient, and groups were compared with two-tailed Wilcoxon tests in R. This is the immuneACCESS table as TCRdb keeps it, with only in-frame sequences that have V and J called. A part of the clones is gone; compared with another copy, unresolved V genes explain less than half, and the rest is unexplained. D and trimming were read from the DNA, whereas the V and J calls and clone size are those reported in that table. The sample profile shows tens of thousands of clones; roughly 79% of them were found once. The ten top clones hold roughly 6.1% of the sample.

The source is a man aged 55-75 years with renal cell carcinoma. The chain is made from TRBV13 and TRBJ2-5; there is no confident call for the D gene. Source: blood, taken from a patient whose treatment included radiotherapy and nephrectomy. The CDR3 corresponds to CASSLSNYQETQYF. DNA sequence: TGTGCCAGCAGCTTAAGCAATTACCAAGAGACCCAGTACTTC.